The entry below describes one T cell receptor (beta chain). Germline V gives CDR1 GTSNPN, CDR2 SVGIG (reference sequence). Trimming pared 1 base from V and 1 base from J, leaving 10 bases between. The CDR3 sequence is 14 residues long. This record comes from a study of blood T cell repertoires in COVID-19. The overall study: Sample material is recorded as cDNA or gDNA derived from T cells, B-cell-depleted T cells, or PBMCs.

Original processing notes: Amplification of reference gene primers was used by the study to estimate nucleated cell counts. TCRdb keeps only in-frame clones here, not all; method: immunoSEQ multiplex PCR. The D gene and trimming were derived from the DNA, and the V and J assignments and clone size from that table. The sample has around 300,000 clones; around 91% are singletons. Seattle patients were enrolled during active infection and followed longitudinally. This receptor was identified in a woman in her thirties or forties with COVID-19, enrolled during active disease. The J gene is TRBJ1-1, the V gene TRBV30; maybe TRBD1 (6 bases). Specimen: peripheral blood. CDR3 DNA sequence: TGTGCCTGGAGTGGGGACACGCGGAACACTGAAGCTTTCTTT. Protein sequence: CAWSGDTRNTEAFF.